This record concerns one T cell receptor (beta chain) sequence. Its target is not known. The CDR3 has 13 amino acids. The V end lost 3 bases, the J end lost 0 bases, and 6 bases lay between the germline ends. The germline V gene encodes CDR1 GTSNPN and CDR2 SVGIG (reference sequence). The sample comes from a study of CD8+ T cells in alopecia areata. Study results and caveats: Lesional scalp, especially alopecia totalis/universalis, showed higher clonality than normal scalp.

Isolated RNA was reverse transcribed into cDNA used as the sequencing template. Profiling relied on immunoSEQ multiplex PCR, and the TCRdb table lists in-frame clones only, not all of them. This table has about 150,000 clones, less than 65% appearing once. The sequence was obtained from a human donor in good health. The chain employs TRBV30 and TRBJ1-5; D remains ambiguous. Sequences were obtained from CD8+ T cells sorted from blood. The CDR3 DNA reads TGTGCCTGGAGGACCACTAGCAATCAGCCCCAGCATTTT. Amino acid sequence: CAWRTTSNQPQHF.